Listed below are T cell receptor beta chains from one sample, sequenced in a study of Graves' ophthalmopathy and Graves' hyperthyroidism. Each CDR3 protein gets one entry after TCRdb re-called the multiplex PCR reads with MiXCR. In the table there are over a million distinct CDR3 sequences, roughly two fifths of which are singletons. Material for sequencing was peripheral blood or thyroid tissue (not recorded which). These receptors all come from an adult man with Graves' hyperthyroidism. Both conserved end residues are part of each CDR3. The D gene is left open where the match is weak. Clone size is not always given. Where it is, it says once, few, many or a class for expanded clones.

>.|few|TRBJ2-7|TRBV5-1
TGCGCCAGCAGCTTGGAGGGCAGCCTCTTCTACGAGCAGTACTTC
CASSLEGSLFYEQYF
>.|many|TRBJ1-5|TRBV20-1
TGCAGTGCTACCAGACAGTGGAATCAGCCCCAGCATTTT
CSATRQWNQPQHF
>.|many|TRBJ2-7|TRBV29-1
TGCAGCGTTGAAGTGGGGCACAAACAGGGAACAAACTCCTACGAGCAGTACTTC
CSVEVGHKQGTNSYEQYF
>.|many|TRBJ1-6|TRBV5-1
TGCGCCAGCAGACAGGGTTTGTTCTCACCCCTCCACTTT
CASRQGLFSPLHF
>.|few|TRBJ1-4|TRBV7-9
TGTGCCAGCAGCATTAATATTGAAAAACTGTTTTTT
CASSINIEKLFF
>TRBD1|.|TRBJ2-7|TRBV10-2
TGCGCCAGCAGTGCCTGGCAACCGGGACAGATGCCCTCCTACGAGCAGTACTTC
CASSAWQPGQMPSYEQYF
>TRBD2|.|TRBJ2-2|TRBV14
TGTGCCAGCAGCCGGCTAGCGGGAGCCCCGGGCGGGGAGCTGTTTTTT
CASSRLAGAPGGELFF
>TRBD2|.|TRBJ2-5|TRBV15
TGTGCCGCCGAACTAGCGGGTAGAGAGACCCAGTACTTC
CAAELAGRETQYF
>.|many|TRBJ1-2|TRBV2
TGTGCCAGCAGTGAAGAGTCGGCGGTCAACTATGGCTACACCTTC
CASSEESAVNYGYTF
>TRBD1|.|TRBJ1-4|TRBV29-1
TGCAGCGTTGCGGTTCAGGGGGATGAAAAACTGTTTTTT
CSVAVQGDEKLFF